A selection of T cell receptor beta chains follows, all from one sample in a study of T cell clones after liver transplantation. Profiled with immunoSEQ multiplex PCR; TCRdb holds only in-frame clones, not every one. In the table there are some 60,000 clones, 70% to 80% of which are singletons. The sequencing used CD4+ T cells from blood, collected before liver transplant. The receptors originated from a human donor who received a liver transplant. The CDR3 runs from the conserved cysteine through the conserved F or W. Each record gives: V gene, D gene, J gene, CDR3 protein. The D gene is left open where the match is weak.

>TRBV7-2|TRBD1|TRBJ1-2
CASSFRDRGHYGYTF
>TRBV11-2|NA|TRBJ2-7
CASSFSSFYEQYF
>TRBV5-1|NA|TRBJ2-3
CASSRPARSRDTQYF
>TRBV6-1|TRBD1|TRBJ1-1
CASSEINPTGRTEAFF
>TRBV30|TRBD1|TRBJ1-6
CAWRWAGGRSPLHF
>TRBV5-1|TRBD1|TRBJ2-3
CASSLGTQGDTQYF
>TRBV30|TRBD1|TRBJ1-3
CAWSVRDRDAGNTIYF
>TRBV6-5|NA|TRBJ1-6
CASSYGAVYNSPLHF
>TRBV16|TRBD1|TRBJ2-2
CASSLGTGFNTGELFF
>TRBV30|TRBD1|TRBJ1-4
CAWNSPGQGGEKLFF
>TRBV25-1|NA|TRBJ1-1
CASSELAGVTEAFF
>TRBV7-9|TRBD2|TRBJ2-1
CASSRLVGGKHNEQFF
>TRBV5-4|TRBD1|TRBJ2-7
CASSAGQGEYEQYF
>TRBV6-5|TRBD1|TRBJ2-1
CASSYMGQGIDEQFF
>TRBV28|NA|TRBJ1-5
CASSLVREDQPQHF
>TRBV5-4|TRBD2|TRBJ2-7
CASRSDLAGSYEQYF
>TRBV30|NA|TRBJ1-1
CAYRKNTEAFF
>TRBV7-8|TRBD2|TRBJ2-1
CASSLAWTSGGGNEQFF
>TRBV6-5|TRBD1|TRBJ1-6
CASSLTGSSYNSPLHF
>TRBV11-2|TRBD1|TRBJ2-3
CASSLDRGRADTQYF
>TRBV2|NA|TRBJ2-3
CASAGGADTQYF
>TRBV7-9|NA|TRBJ1-1
CASSLSGGAFF
>TRBV28|NA|TRBJ2-2
CASSLSDFRQSNTGELFF
>TRBV16|NA|TRBJ1-4
CASSQSVRDGDPTNEKLFF
>TRBV28|TRBD1|TRBJ2-7
CASSPSGTGNSYEQYF
>TRBV2|TRBD1|TRBJ1-1
CASRTGGWVTEAFF
>TRBV28|NA|TRBJ1-4
CASSLRGLKEKLFF
>TRBV11-3|NA|TRBJ2-6
CASSPGAGANVLTF
>TRBV6-5|NA|TRBJ1-4
CASRDPGGLGKLFF
>TRBV4-2|TRBD2|TRBJ2-7
CASSQVGLAYEQYF
>TRBV19|NA|TRBJ2-1
CASSIKGTSYNEQFF
>TRBV5-6|TRBD1|TRBJ2-2
CASSSLGTANTGELFF
>TRBV6-5|TRBD2|TRBJ2-7
CASSYSRLAGDYEQYF
>TRBV29-1|NA|TRBJ2-3
CSVPSEGTTGDTQYF
>TRBV6-1|NA|TRBJ2-2
CASSETHWGQRELFF
>TRBV6-1|NA|TRBJ1-3
CASSPGFSGNTIYF
>TRBV2|TRBD1|TRBJ1-6
CASSRDRYNSPLHF
>TRBV19|NA|TRBJ1-5
CASSITYAGNQPQHF
>TRBV5-8|TRBD1|TRBJ2-2
CASSSLRGRRTGELFF
>TRBV28|NA|TRBJ2-7
CASTLLQGREQYF
>TRBV25-1|NA|TRBJ2-5
CASSESGGDQETQYF
>TRBV5-1|TRBD1|TRBJ1-4
CASSSGQGSEKLFF